This TCR beta chain comes out of a study of CD8+ T cells in alopecia areata. Study in general: Those treated were given oral tofacitinib at 5 to 10 mg twice daily.

Isolated RNA was reverse transcribed into cDNA used as the sequencing template. Assay used: immunoSEQ multiplex PCR; TCRdb lists only in-frame clones, some missing. The data show over 200,000 clones, around 62% seen once. The CDR3 consists of 16 residues. Germline V lookup: CDR1 MNHNY, CDR2 SVGAGI (reference sequence). V lost 7 bases, J lost 0 bases, and 2 bases stayed unmatched. This TCR derives from a human donor with alopecia areata. Sample: CD4+ T cells sorted from blood, taken at week 0. The rearrangement joins TRBV6-6 to TRBJ2-1; 14 bases are shared with TRBD2. The chain's CDR3 is CASTGLAGDSYNEQFF. In DNA, the CDR3 is TGTGCCAGCACGGGACTAGCGGGAGACTCCTACAATGAGCAGTTCTTC.